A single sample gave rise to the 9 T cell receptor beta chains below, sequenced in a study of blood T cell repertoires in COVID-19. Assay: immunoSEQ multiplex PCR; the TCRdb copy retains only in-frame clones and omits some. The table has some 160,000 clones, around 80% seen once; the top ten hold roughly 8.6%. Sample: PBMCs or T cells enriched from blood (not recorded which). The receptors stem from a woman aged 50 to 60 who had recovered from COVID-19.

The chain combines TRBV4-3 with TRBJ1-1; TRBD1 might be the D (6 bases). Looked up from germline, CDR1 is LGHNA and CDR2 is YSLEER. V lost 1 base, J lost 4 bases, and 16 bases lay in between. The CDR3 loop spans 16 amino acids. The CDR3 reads CASSQGAGARFTEAFF. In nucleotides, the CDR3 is TGCGCCAGCAGCCAAGGTGCGGGGGCGAGGTTCACTGAAGCTTTCTTT.

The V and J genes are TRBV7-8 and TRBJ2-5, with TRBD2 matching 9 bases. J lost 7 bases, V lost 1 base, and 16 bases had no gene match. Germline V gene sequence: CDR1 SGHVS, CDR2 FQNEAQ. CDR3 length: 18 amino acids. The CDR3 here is CASSLGGISNWREGTQYF. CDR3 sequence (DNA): TGTGCCAGCAGCTTAGGGGGTATAAGTAATTGGCGGGAGGGGACCCAGTACTTC.

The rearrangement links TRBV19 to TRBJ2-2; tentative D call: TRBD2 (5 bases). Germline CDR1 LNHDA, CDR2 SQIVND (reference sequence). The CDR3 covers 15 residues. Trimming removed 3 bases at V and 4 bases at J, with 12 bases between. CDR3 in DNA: TGTGCCAGTAGTATCGCCGCGGGCGGCACCGGGGAGCTGTTTTTT. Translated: CASSIAAGGTGELFF.

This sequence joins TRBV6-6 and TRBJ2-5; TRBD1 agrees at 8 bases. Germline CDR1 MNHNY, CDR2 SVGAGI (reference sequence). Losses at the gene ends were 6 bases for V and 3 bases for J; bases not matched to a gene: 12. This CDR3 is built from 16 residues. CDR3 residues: CASRAGDRRLKETQYF. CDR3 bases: TGTGCCAGCAGGGCCGGGGACAGGAGATTGAAAGAGACCCAGTACTTC.

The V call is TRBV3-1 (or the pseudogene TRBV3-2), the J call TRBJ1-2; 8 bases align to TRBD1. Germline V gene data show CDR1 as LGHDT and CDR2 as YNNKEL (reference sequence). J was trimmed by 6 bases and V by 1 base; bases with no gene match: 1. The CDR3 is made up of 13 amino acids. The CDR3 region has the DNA TGTGCCAGCAGCCAAGGGACAGGGAATGGCTACACCTTC. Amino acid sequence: CASSQGTGNGYTF.

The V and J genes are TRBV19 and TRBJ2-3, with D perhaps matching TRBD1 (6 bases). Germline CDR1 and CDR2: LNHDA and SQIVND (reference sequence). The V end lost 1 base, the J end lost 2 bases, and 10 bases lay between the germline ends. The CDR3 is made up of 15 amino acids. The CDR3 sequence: CASSIVQGTTDTQYF. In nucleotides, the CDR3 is TGTGCCAGTAGTATAGTGCAGGGGACCACAGATACGCAGTATTTT.

CDR3 residues: CASTPETGRSGANVLTF. DNA for the CDR3: TGTGCCAGCACCCCCGAGACAGGCCGCTCTGGGGCCAACGTCCTGACTTTC. This chain connects TRBV3-1 (or the pseudogene TRBV3-2) to TRBJ2-6; D possibly corresponds to TRBD1 (6 bases). CDR1 and CDR2 (germline): LGHDT, YNNKEL (reference sequence). This CDR3 has 17 residues. The V end lost 7 bases, the J end lost 0 bases, and 16 bases lay between the germline ends.

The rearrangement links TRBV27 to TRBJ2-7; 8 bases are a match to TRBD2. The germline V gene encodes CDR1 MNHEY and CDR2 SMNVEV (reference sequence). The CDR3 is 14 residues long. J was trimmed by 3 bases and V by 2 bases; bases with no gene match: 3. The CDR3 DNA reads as TGTGCCAGCAGTTTACGGGGGGGGAACTACGAGCAGTACTTC. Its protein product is CASSLRGGNYEQYF.

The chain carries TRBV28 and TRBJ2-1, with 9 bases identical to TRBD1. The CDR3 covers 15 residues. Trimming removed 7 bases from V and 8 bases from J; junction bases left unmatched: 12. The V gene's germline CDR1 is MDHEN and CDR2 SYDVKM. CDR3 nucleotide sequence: TGTGCCAGCAACTCCCCGGGACAGGGATCCGATGAGCAGTTCTTC. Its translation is CASNSPGQGSDEQFF.